This entry concerns a single TCR beta chain. A junction end diverges from the germline sequence, so it may reflect a read error. This CDR3 is 13 amino acids long. Looked up from germline, CDR1 is MNHNS and CDR2 is SASEGT. The entry originates in a study of blood T cells in healthy people across ages. For the second PCR, which ran for 7 to 11 cycles, a sample-barcoded 5' primer and a J-beta primer mix were used. TCRdb ran MiXCR on the 5' RACE reads and lists one entry per CDR3 protein. The sample contains 700,000 to 800,000 distinct CDR3 sequences, about 40% of which appear only once. Sequenced input: blood. This receptor was identified in a woman aged 55-75 years in good health. The chain uses TRBV6-1 and TRBJ2-7; 7 bases align to TRBD2. CDR3 sequence (DNA): TGTGCCAGCAGTGAGCGGGGGACCTACGGGCAGTACTTC. It specifies CASSERGTYGQYF.